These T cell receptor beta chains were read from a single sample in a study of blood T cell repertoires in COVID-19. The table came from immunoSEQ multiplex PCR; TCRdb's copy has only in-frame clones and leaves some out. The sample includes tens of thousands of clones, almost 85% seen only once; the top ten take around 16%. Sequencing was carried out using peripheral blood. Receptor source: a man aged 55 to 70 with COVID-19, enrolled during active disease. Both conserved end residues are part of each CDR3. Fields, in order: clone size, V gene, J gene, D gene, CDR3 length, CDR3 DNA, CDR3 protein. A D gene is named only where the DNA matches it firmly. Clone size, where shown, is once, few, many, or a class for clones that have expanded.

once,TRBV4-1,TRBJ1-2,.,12,TGCGCCAGCAGCCAAACAGGGTCCGGCTACACCTTC,CASSQTGSGYTF
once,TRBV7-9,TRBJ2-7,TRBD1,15,TGTGCCAGCAGCGTCACCTCTGGGACAGCCTACGAGCAGTACTTC,CASSVTSGTAYEQYF
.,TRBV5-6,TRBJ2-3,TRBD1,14,TGTGCCAGCAGCCGTTCTACAGGGGCAGATACGCAGTATTTT,CASSRSTGADTQYF
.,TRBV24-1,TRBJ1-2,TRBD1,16,TGTGCCACCAGTGATGAGGGGACAGACTATAACTATGGCTACACCTTC,CATSDEGTDYNYGYTF
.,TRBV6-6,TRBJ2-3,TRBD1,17,TGTGCCAGCAGTCAAACCGTAGGGGGCTTCGGGGCAGATACGCAGTATTTT,CASSQTVGGFGADTQYF
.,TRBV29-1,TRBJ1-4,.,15,TGCAGCGTTTATCGGAGGCCTGGGGTTGGTGAAAAACTGTTTTTT,CSVYRRPGVGEKLFF
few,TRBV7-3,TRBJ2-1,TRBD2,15,TGTGCCAGCAGCTTTAGCGGGGGGGCCACGGATGAGCAGTTCTTC,CASSFSGGATDEQFF
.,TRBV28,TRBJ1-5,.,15,TGTACCAGCAGAAGACAACAGGATAGCAATCAGCCCCAGCATTTT,CTSRRQQDSNQPQHF
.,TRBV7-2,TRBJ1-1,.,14,TGTGCCAGCAGCTCCAGTGTAGGAGTGATCGAAGCTTTCTTT,CASSSSVGVIEAFF
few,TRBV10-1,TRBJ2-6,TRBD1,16,TGCGCCAGCATCGGGACAGGGTGCTCTGGGGCCAACGTCCTGACTTTC,CASIGTGCSGANVLTF
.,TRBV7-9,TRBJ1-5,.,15,TGTGCCAGCAGCTCAAACCAGGGTTCTTATCAGCCCCAGCATTTT,CASSSNQGSYQPQHF
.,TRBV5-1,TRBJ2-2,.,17,TGCGCCAGCAGCCCGACTTCGACAGGATCGAACACCGGGGAGCTGTTTTTT,CASSPTSTGSNTGELFF
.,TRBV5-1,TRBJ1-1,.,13,TGCGCCAGCAGCTTGGGGCAGGACACTGAAGCTTTCTTT,CASSLGQDTEAFF
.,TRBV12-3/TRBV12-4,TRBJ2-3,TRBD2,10,TGTGCCAGCAGTAGACTAGCCCAGTATTTT,CASSRLAQYF
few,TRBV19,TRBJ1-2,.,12,TGTGCCAGTAGTATGACCCAGGGCGGCTACACCTTC,CASSMTQGGYTF
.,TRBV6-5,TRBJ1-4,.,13,TGTGCCAGCAGGGGAGGGAGGGGTGAAAAACTGTTTTTT,CASRGGRGEKLFF
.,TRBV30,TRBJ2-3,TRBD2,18,TGTGCCTGGAGCCCCACCGGGGGAAAGGGAGGGCGCACAGATACGCAGTATTTT,CAWSPTGGKGGRTDTQYF
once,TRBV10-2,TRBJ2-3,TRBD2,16,TGCGCCAGCAGTGAGTGGAGACTAGCGGGACAGGATACGCAGTATTTT,CASSEWRLAGQDTQYF
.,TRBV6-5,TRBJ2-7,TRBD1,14,TGTGCCAGCAGTTTGACAGGGGTCAACTACGAGCAGTACTTC,CASSLTGVNYEQYF
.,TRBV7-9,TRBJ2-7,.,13,TGTGCCAGCAGTTTAGGGGCCAGTTCCGAGCAGTACTTC,CASSLGASSEQYF
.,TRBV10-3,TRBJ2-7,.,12,TGTGCCATCAGCCGGGAATCCTACGAGCAGTACTTC,CAISRESYEQYF
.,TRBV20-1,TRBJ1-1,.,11,TGCAGTGCTAGAGATAGCCGGGGGACTTTCTTT,CSARDSRGTFF
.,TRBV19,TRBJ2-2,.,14,TGTGCCAGTCGAAGCGGGTGGAACACCGGGGAGCTGTTTTTT,CASRSGWNTGELFF
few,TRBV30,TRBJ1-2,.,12,TGTGCCTGGACAATCCCGGGGGAGGGCTACACCTTC,CAWTIPGEGYTF
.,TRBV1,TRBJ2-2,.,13,TGCACCAGCAGCCAAGAGTCGACCGGGGAGCTGTTTTTT,CTSSQESTGELFF
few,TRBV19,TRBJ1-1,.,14,TGTGCCAGTAGTCAGGGGAGCTTGAACACTGAAGCTTTCTTT,CASSQGSLNTEAFF
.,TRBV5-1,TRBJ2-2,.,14,TGCGCCAGCAGCTTGGACACGTTCACCGGGGAGCTGTTTTTT,CASSLDTFTGELFF
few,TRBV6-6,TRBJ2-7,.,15,TGTGCCAGCAGTTACCCCCTGGGAGCCGGTTACGAGCAGTACTTC,CASSYPLGAGYEQYF
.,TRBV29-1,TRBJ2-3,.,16,TGCAGCGTGAGGGGGGGCTCGGGGCCCAGCACAGATACGCAGTATTTT,CSVRGGSGPSTDTQYF
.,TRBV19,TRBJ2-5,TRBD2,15,TGTGCCAGTAGTGGAACTAGCGGGGGCCAAGAGACCCAGTACTTC,CASSGTSGGQETQYF
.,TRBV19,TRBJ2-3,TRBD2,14,TGTGCCTCCCATCGGGGGGGGATAGTAGATACGCAGTATTTT,CASHRGGIVDTQYF
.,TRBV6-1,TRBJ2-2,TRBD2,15,TGTGCCAGCAGTGAGACTAGCGGGATGGCCGGGGAGCTGTTTTTT,CASSETSGMAGELFF
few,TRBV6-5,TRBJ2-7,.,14,TGTGCCAGCAGACGGCCCCGAATTGGGAGCGAGCAGTACTTC,CASRRPRIGSEQYF
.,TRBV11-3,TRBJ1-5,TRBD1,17,TGTGCCAGCAGCTTAGTTACCTTCGACAGGGGCTATCAGCCCCAGCATTTT,CASSLVTFDRGYQPQHF
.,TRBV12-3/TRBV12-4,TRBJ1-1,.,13,TGTGCCAGCAGTTTAATGATACAGGGCGCAGCTTTCTTT,CASSLMIQGAAFF
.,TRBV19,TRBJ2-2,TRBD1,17,TGTGCCAGTAGTATCGCCGGGACAGGAGTTGGTGGCGGGGAGCTGTTTTTT,CASSIAGTGVGGGELFF